Below, 12 T cell receptor beta chains from the same sample are listed, as sequenced in a study of a mutant IDH1 vaccine in newly diagnosed glioma. TCRdb's copy holds only in-frame clones and misses some; the assay was immunoSEQ multiplex PCR. The sample holds roughly 30,000 clones, about 79% seen once. Time point here: week 5, during vaccination. Vaccination comprised doses that each held 300 ug of mutant IDH1 20-mer peptide, plus topical imiquimod. For these TCRs, the target antigens are not known. The sample consisted of PBMCs, taken from a glioma patient whose treatment included an IDH1 peptide vaccine. Receptor source: a young man with glioma.

The rearrangement joins TRBV6-6 to TRBJ2-7; D is undetermined. V lost 6 bases and J lost 5, with 11 bases in between. CDR3 size: 12 residues. Germline CDR1 reads MNHNY; CDR2 reads SVGAGI (reference sequence). CDR3 sequence reads: CASSIENDEQYF. In DNA, the CDR3 is TGTGCCAGCAGCATAGAGAACGACGAGCAGTACTTC.

The chain recombines TRBV7-2 with TRBJ1-2; D unresolved. The CDR3 length is 14 residues. CDR1 is SGHTA, CDR2 FQGNSA, per germline. The ends were cut back, 2 bases at V and 2 bases at J, with 9 bases in the middle. This chain's CDR3 is CASSLRSANYGYTF. CDR3 bases: TGTGCCAGCAGCTTACGGTCTGCGAACTATGGCTACACCTTC.

CDR3 nucleotides: TGTGCCAGCAGTGAAAGACAGGGGGCCACTGAAGCTTTCTTT. It specifies CASSERQGATEAFF. This sequence joins TRBV6-5 and TRBJ1-1, with 10 bases fitting TRBD1. This CDR3 spans 14 amino acids. Germline V gene data show CDR1 as MNHEY and CDR2 as SVGAGI. Losses at the gene ends were 5 bases for V and 4 bases for J; bases not matched to a gene: 4.

The chain links TRBV4-3 to TRBJ2-1, with 7 bases lining up with TRBD1. The ends lost 3 bases at V and 12 bases at J; junction bases unmatched: 8. CDR1 LGHNA and CDR2 YSLEER come from the germline V gene. The CDR3 has 13 amino acids. The CDR3: CASSHVRTGGQFF. CDR3 nucleotide sequence: TGCGCCAGCAGCCATGTACGGACAGGTGGGCAGTTCTTC.

V is TRBV30 and J is TRBJ1-1; D gene uncertain. Trimming stripped 3 bases from V and 0 bases from J, with 5 bases between. Germline CDR1 is GTSNPN and CDR2 is SVGIG (reference sequence). This CDR3 is built from 12 residues. For the CDR3, the DNA is TGTGCCTGGAGCACAGTGAACACTGAAGCTTTCTTT. Its protein product is CAWSTVNTEAFF.

The gene calls are TRBV2 and TRBJ1-5; D unresolved. The CDR3 runs to 14 residues. Germline loops: CDR1 SNHLY, CDR2 FYNNEI. Deletions cut 7 bases from V and 3 bases from J, with 13 bases between. The CDR3 DNA reads TGTGCCAGCATGGGCATTGAGGACAATCAGCCCCAGCATTTT. This translates into CASMGIEDNQPQHF. Together with reference TRBV2 and TRBJ1-5, the CDR3 gives the full variable domain: EPEVTQTPSHQVTQMGQEVILRCVPISNHLYFYWYRQILGQKVEFLVSFYNNEISEKSEIFDDQFSVERPDGSNFTLKIRSTKLEDSAMYFCASMGIEDNQPQHFGDGTRLSIL.

This clone was observed a handful of times. The chain has TRBV5-1 and TRBJ1-1, with no clear D. Germline V gives CDR1 SGHRS, CDR2 YFSETQ. The V and J ends lost 0 bases and 0 bases respectively, with 6 bases between them. CDR3 length: 14 residues. The CDR3 loop is CASSLELMNTEAFF. The CDR3, as DNA: TGCGCCAGCAGCTTGGAGCTGATGAACACTGAAGCTTTCTTT.

This chain links TRBV9 with TRBJ2-2; 7 nucleotides agree with TRBD2. This CDR3 is built from 15 residues. The V gene's germline CDR1 is SGDLS and CDR2 YYNGEE. V was pared by 0 bases and J by 1 base, with 0 bases of the junction left unmatched. The CDR3 loop is CASSVAGGNTGELFF. The CDR3 DNA reads as TGTGCCAGCAGCGTAGCGGGGGGGAACACCGGGGAGCTGTTTTTT.

This chain links TRBV4-1 with TRBJ1-5; possible D gene TRBD1, 6 bases. Germline assignment: CDR1 MGHRA and CDR2 YSYEKL. The CDR3 consists of 15 residues. V lost 5 bases and J 3 bases, leaving 14 bases between the germline ends. The CDR3 DNA follows: TGCGCCAGCAGCATCCGGGACATTGACAATCAGCCCCAGCATTTT. It yields the protein CASSIRDIDNQPQHF.

This clone came up a few times. The chain couples TRBV5-4 to TRBJ2-7; 13 positions match TRBD2. Germline values: CDR1 SGHNT, CDR2 YYREEE (reference sequence). J gave up 5 bases and V 1 base, and 9 bases lay outside the gene matches. The CDR3 consists of 17 residues. CDR3 amino acids: CASSLNMGLAGTHEQYF. CDR3 nucleotide sequence: TGTGCCAGCAGCTTGAATATGGGACTAGCGGGGACCCACGAGCAGTACTTC.

V gene TRBV6-5 combines with J gene TRBJ1-1; D possibly corresponds to TRBD1 (6 bases). Per the germline V gene, CDR1 is MNHEY and CDR2 is SVGAGI. The V and J ends lost 6 bases and 5 bases respectively, with 16 bases between them. There are 14 residues in the CDR3. The CDR3 DNA is TGTGCCAGCAGCTCCGCTTTCAGGGGAACTGAAGCTTTCTTT. It yields the protein CASSSAFRGTEAFF.

This rearrangement joins TRBV4-3 to TRBJ1-4, with TRBD1 matching over 8 bases. Germline values: CDR1 LGHNA, CDR2 YSLEER. V lost 2 bases to trimming and J lost 0 bases; unmatched junction nucleotides: 2. The CDR3 loop spans 16 amino acids. This CDR3 reads CASSQQQGATNEKLFF. CDR3 sequence (DNA): TGCGCCAGCAGCCAACAACAGGGGGCAACTAATGAAAAACTGTTTTTT.